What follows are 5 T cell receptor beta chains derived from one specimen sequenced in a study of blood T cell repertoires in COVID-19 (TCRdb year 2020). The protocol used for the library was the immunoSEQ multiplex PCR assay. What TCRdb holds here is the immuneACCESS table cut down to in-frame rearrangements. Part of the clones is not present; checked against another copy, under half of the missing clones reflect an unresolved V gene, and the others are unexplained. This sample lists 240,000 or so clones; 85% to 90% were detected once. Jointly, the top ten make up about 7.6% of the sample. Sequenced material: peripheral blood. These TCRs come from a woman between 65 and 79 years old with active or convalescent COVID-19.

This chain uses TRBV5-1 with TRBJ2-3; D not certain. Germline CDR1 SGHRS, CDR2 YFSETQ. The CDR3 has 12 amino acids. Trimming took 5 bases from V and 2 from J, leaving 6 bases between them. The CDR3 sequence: CASRGLTDTQYF. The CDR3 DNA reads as TGCGCCAGCAGGGGCCTCACAGATACGCAGTATTTT.

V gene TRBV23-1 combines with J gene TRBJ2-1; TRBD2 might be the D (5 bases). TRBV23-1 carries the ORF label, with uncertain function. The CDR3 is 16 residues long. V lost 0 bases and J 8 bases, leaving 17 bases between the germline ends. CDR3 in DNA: TGCGCCAGCAGTCAATCGAGGCGGGTCCGTGGGGATGAGCAGTTCTTC. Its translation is CASSQSRRVRGDEQFF.

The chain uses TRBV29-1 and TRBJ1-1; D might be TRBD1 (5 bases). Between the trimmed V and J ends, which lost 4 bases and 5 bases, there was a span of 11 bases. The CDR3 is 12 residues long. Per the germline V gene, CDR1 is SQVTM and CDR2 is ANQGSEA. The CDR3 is CSVAVGGTEAFF. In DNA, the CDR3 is TGCAGCGTTGCCGTCGGGGGGACTGAAGCTTTCTTT.

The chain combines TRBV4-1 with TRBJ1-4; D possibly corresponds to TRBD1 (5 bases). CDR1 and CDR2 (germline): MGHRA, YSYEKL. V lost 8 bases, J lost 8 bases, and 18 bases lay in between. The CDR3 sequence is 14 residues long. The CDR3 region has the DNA TGCGCCAGCTCCCTAGCGTGGGGGGGAGAAAAACTGTTTTTT. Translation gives CASSLAWGGEKLFF.

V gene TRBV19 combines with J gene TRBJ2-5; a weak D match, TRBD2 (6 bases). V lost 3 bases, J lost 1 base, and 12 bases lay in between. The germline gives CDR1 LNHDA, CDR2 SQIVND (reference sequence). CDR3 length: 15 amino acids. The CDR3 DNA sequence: TGTGCCAGTAGTATGGGCGGGGCGCTCCAAGAGACCCAGTACTTC. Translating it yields CASSMGGALQETQYF.